This T cell receptor beta chain was identified during a study of blood T cell repertoires in COVID-19. Study information: Acute-phase and convalescent COVID-19 samples originated in the United States, Italy and Spain. The cDNA or gDNA used as material had been derived from T cells, B-cell-depleted T cells, or PBMCs.

In the source study's methods: Researchers report that nucleated cell counts were estimated from reference gene primer amplification. Profiling relied on immunoSEQ multiplex PCR, and the TCRdb table lists in-frame clones only, not all of them. V, J and clone size are taken as reported in that table, and D and trimming were inferred from the DNA itself. Of more than 25,000 clones in the sample, approximately 71% are singletons; the top ten hold about 17%. This CDR3 contains 14 residues. The germline CDR1 and CDR2 sequences are KGHSH and LQKENI. Trimming removed 3 bases from V and 3 bases from J, with 10 bases in between.

The chain is built from TRBV18 and TRBJ2-3, with D possibly TRBD1 on 6 matching bases. Material: peripheral blood. The origin of this receptor is a human donor in a cohort sampled during active COVID-19. In DNA, the CDR3 is TGTGCCAGCTCACCGCTACAGGGAACAGATACGCAGTATTTT. Its translation is CASSPLQGTDTQYF.